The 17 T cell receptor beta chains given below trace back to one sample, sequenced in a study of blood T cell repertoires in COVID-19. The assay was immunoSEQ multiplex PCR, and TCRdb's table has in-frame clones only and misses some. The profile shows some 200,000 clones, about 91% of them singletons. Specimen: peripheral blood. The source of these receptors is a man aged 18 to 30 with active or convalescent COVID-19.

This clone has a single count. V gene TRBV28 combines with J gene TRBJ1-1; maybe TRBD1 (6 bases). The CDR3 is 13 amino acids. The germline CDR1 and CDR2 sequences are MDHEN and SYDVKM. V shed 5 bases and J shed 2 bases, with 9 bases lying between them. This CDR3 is CASSEQGNTEAFF. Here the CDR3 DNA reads TGTGCCAGCAGTGAACAGGGAAACACTGAAGCTTTCTTT. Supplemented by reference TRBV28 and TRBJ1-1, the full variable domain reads DVKVTQSSRYLVKRTGEKVFLECVQDMDHENMFWYRQDPGLGLRLIYFSYDVKMKEKGDIPEGYSVSREKKERFSLILESASTNQTSMYLCASSEQGNTEAFFGQGTRLTVV.

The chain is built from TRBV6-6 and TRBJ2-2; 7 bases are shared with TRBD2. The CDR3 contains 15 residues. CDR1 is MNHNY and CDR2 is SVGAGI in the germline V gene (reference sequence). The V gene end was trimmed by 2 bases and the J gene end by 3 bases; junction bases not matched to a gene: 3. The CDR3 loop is CASSYSAGDTGELFF. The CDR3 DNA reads TGTGCCAGCAGTTACAGCGCGGGGGACACCGGGGAGCTGTTTTTT.

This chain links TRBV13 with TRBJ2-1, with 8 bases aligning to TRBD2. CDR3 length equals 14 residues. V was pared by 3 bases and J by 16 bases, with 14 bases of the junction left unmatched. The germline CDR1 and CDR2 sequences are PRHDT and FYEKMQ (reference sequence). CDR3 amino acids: CASSFTGGPLSLFF. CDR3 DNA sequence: TGTGCCAGCAGCTTCACGGGAGGGCCTCTGTCCCTTTTCTTC.

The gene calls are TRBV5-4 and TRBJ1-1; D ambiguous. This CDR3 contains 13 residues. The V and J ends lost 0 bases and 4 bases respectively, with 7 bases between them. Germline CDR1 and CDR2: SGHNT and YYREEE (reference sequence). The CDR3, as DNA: TGTGCCAGCAGCTTGGCGGGTAGCACTGAAGCTTTCTTT. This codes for CASSLAGSTEAFF.

Here the CDR3 DNA reads TGTGCCAGCAGCCTCGGCAGGGTCTCTGAAGCTTTCTTT. This encodes CASSLGRVSEAFF. The chain recombines TRBV28 with TRBJ1-1, with D perhaps TRBD1 (5 bases). V was pared by 6 bases and J by 6 bases, with 14 bases between. The germline V gene encodes CDR1 MDHEN and CDR2 SYDVKM. The CDR3 totals 13 residues.

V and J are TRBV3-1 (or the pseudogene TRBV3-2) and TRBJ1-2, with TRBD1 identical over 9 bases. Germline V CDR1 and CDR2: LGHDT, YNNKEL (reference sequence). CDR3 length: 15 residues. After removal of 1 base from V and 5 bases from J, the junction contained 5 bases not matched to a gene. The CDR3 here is CASSQVGQGLYGYTF. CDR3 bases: TGTGCCAGCAGCCAAGTGGGACAGGGCCTATATGGCTACACCTTC.

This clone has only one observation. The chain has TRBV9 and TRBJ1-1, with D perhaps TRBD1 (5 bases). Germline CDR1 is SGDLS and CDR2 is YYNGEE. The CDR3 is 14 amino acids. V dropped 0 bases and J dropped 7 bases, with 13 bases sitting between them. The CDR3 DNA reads TGTGCCAGCAGCGTAGATCACAGGCCATTTGAAGCTTTCTTT. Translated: CASSVDHRPFEAFF.

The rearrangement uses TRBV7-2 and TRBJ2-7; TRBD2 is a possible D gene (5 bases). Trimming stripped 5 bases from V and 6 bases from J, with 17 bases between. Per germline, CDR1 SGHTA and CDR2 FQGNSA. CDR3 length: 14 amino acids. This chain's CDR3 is CASSTGGSRVEQYF. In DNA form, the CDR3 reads TGTGCCAGCAGCACCGGAGGTAGCCGCGTCGAGCAGTACTTC.

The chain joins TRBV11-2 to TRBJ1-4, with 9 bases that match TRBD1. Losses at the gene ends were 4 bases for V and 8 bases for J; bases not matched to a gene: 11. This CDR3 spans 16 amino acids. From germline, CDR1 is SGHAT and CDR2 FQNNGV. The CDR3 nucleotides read TGTGCCAGCAGCTCCCGGGGGACAGGGCCATCGGAAAAACTGTTTTTT. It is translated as CASSSRGTGPSEKLFF.

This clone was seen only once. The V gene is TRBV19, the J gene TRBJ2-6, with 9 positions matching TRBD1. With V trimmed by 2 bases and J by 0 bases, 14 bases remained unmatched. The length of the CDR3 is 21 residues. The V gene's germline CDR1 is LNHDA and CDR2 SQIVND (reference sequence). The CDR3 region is CASSISGGSGTGNSGANVLTF. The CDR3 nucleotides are TGTGCCAGTAGTATATCGGGTGGGTCCGGGACAGGGAACTCTGGGGCCAACGTCCTGACTTTC.

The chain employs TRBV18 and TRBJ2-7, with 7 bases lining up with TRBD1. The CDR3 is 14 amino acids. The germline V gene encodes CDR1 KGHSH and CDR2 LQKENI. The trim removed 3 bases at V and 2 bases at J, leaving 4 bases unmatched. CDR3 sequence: CASSPGTETYEQYF. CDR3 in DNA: TGTGCCAGCTCACCCGGGACAGAGACCTACGAGCAGTACTTC.

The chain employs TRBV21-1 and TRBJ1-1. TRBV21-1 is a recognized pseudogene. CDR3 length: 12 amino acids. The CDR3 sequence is CASTLTNTEAFF. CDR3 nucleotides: TGTGCCAGCACCCTAACGAACACTGAAGCTTTCTTT.

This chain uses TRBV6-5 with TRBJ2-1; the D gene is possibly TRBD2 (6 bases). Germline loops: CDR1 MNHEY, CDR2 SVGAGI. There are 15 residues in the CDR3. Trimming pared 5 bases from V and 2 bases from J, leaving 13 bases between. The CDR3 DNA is TGTGCCAGCAGTCTCGGGACTCCCACCTACAATGAGCAGTTCTTC. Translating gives CASSLGTPTYNEQFF.

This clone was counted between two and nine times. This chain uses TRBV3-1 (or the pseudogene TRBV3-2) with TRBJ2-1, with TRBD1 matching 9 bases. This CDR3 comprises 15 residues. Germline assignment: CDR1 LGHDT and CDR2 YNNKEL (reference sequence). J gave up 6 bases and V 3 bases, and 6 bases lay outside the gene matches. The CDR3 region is CASSQAGQGINEQFF. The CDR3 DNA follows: TGTGCCAGCAGCCAGGCCGGACAGGGGATCAATGAGCAGTTCTTC.

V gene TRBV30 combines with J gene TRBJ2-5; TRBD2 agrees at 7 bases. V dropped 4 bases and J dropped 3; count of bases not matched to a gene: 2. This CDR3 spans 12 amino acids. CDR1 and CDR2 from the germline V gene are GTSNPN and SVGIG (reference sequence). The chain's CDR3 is CAWTLAEETQYF. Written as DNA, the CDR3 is TGTGCCTGGACCCTAGCGGAAGAGACCCAGTACTTC.

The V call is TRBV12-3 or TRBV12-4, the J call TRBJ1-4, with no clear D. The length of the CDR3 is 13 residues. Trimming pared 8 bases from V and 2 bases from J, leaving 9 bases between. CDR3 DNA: TGTGCCAGCGGGCGCAAGACTAATGAAAAACTGTTTTTT. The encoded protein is CASGRKTNEKLFF.

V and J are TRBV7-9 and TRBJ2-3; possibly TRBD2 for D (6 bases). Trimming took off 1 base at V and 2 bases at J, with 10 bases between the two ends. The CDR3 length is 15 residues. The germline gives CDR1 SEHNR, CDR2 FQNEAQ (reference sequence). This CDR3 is CASSLVRGATDTQYF. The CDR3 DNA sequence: TGTGCCAGCAGCTTAGTACGCGGGGCCACAGATACGCAGTATTTT.